The 27 T cell receptor beta chains below come from one sample, sequenced in a study of identifying expanded T cells in peripheral blood. Assay: immunoSEQ multiplex PCR; the TCRdb copy retains only in-frame clones and omits some. The top ten clones hold about 18% of a sample with 95,000 to 100,000 clones, around nine tenths of them seen once. The specimen was blood. Receptor source: a person aged 18 to 75 in good health.

The genes are TRBV10-3 and TRBJ1-2, with 9 bases aligning to TRBD1. Trimming cost V 6 bases and J 4 bases; bases outside gene matches: 6. The CDR3 extends over 14 amino acids. Germline loops: CDR1 ENHRY, CDR2 SYGVKD. CDR3 coding DNA: TGTGCCATCAGCCGACAGGGGGGAAGCTATGGCTACACCTTC. Translated, it gives CAISRQGGSYGYTF.

The rearrangement joins TRBV5-1 to TRBJ2-7, with D perhaps TRBD2 (6 bases). The CDR3 has 14 amino acids. Germline lookup yields CDR1 SGHRS and CDR2 YFSETQ. With 4 bases removed from V and 7 bases from J, the gap between germline ends came to 18 bases. The CDR3, as DNA: TGCGCCAGCAGCCCGGGACTTTTAGATGTTGAGCAGTACTTC. It yields the protein CASSPGLLDVEQYF.

This clone was counted once. The genes are TRBV6-5 and TRBJ2-7, with 7 bases that match TRBD1. Germline V gene lookup returns CDR1 MNHEY and CDR2 SVGAGI. Trimming removed 0 bases from V and 4 bases from J; junction bases left unmatched: 6. The CDR3 length is 15 residues. The CDR3 here is CASSYSTRGLYEQYF. The CDR3 bases are TGTGCCAGCAGTTACTCAACGAGGGGGCTTTACGAGCAGTACTTC.

V and J are TRBV19 and TRBJ1-5, with 9 bases matching TRBD1. Losses at the gene ends were 6 bases for V and 9 bases for J; bases not matched to a gene: 3. Germline V gene data show CDR1 as LNHDA and CDR2 as SQIVND (reference sequence). The CDR3 runs 12 residues. CDR3 bases: TGTGCCAGTAGGGGACAGGGTAGGCCCCAGCATTTT. This translates into CASRGQGRPQHF.

The CDR3 bases are TGTGCCTGGAGTGTGGGGGTTGGGAATTCACCCCTCCACTTT. Translating it yields CAWSVGVGNSPLHF. V is TRBV30 and J is TRBJ1-6; tentative D call: TRBD1 (5 bases). V lost 0 bases and J 7 bases, leaving 10 bases between the germline ends. CDR3 length equals 14 residues. Germline CDR1 GTSNPN, CDR2 SVGIG (reference sequence).

The rearrangement joins TRBV11-2 to TRBJ2-7; D perhaps matches TRBD1 (5 bases). Germline loops: CDR1 SGHAT, CDR2 FQNNGV. Trimming pared 1 base from V and 2 bases from J, leaving 9 bases between. CDR3 length: 14 residues. The CDR3 reads CASSLGWGTYEQYF. The CDR3 DNA follows: TGTGCCAGCAGCTTAGGGTGGGGCACCTACGAGCAGTACTTC.

The chain employs TRBV28 and TRBJ1-1; TRBD1 might be the D (5 bases). Trimming removed 6 bases at V and 7 bases at J, with 18 bases between. CDR1 MDHEN and CDR2 SYDVKM come from the germline V gene. The CDR3 contains 14 residues. The CDR3 loop reads CASSYPRQGSEAFF. The CDR3 region has the DNA TGTGCCAGCAGCTATCCCCGGCAGGGTAGTGAAGCTTTCTTT. Using reference TRBV28 and TRBJ1-1 for the parts outside the CDR3, the full variable domain is DVKVTQSSRYLVKRTGEKVFLECVQDMDHENMFWYRQDPGLGLRLIYFSYDVKMKEKGDIPEGYSVSREKKERFSLILESASTNQTSMYLCASSYPRQGSEAFFGQGTRLTVV.

In DNA form, the CDR3 reads TGCGCCAGCAGCTTGGATCTTGGACGGATCTACGAGCAGTACTTC. This encodes CASSLDLGRIYEQYF. The chain links TRBV5-1 to TRBJ2-7; D is undetermined. CDR3 size: 15 residues. Germline V gene sequence: CDR1 SGHRS, CDR2 YFSETQ. V was cut by 0 bases and J by 3 bases, with 13 bases left in between. Based on the CDR3 plus reference TRBV5-1 and TRBJ2-7, the full variable domain is KAGVTQTPRYLIKTRGQQVTLSCSPISGHRSVSWYQQTPGQGLQFLFEYFSETQRNKGNFPGRFSGRQFSNSRSEMNVSTLELGDSALYLCASSLDLGRIYEQYFGPGTRLTVT.

The rearrangement links TRBV7-2 to TRBJ2-4, with 7 bases that match TRBD1. Germline-derived CDR1 and CDR2 are SGHTA and FQGNSA. The CDR3 loop spans 13 amino acids. V dropped 6 bases and J dropped 7; count of bases not matched to a gene: 6. The CDR3, as DNA: TGTGCCAGCAGTCCGGGACAGAACAACATTCAGTACTTC. It yields the protein CASSPGQNNIQYF.

The rearrangement joins TRBV19 to TRBJ2-7, with TRBD1 identical over 9 bases. V was pared by 3 bases and J by 0 bases, with 3 bases of the junction left unmatched. The CDR3 contains 15 residues. Germline V gene sequence: CDR1 LNHDA, CDR2 SQIVND (reference sequence). The CDR3 region has the DNA TGTGCCAGTAGTATGGGACAGGGACGCTCCTACGAGCAGTACTTC. Protein: CASSMGQGRSYEQYF.

The chain employs TRBV28 and TRBJ2-2, with 8 bases identical to TRBD1. CDR3 size: 15 residues. Germline V gene data show CDR1 as MDHEN and CDR2 as SYDVKM. Trimming took 7 bases from V and 1 from J; bases not matched to a gene: 5. For the CDR3, the DNA is TGTGCCAGCACCCCCGGACAGGGGAACACCGGGGAGCTGTTTTTT. Translation gives CASTPGQGNTGELFF.

In its sample, this clone was seen once. The J gene is TRBJ1-1, the V gene TRBV27; no reliable D call. The CDR3 is 13 residues long. Trimming removed 1 base at V and 1 base at J, with 4 bases between. CDR1 is MNHEY, CDR2 SMNVEV, per germline (reference sequence). CDR3 loop: CASSLWQNTEAFF. CDR3 bases: TGTGCCAGCAGTTTATGGCAGAACACTGAAGCTTTCTTT.

The rearrangement joins TRBV27 to TRBJ2-5, with TRBD1 matching over 7 bases. Trimming took 8 bases from V and 5 from J; bases not matched to a gene: 11. The CDR3 spans 14 residues. CDR1 is MNHEY, CDR2 SMNVEV, per germline (reference sequence). Here the CDR3 reads CASAYRGHRETQYF. For the CDR3, the DNA is TGTGCCAGCGCATACAGGGGCCACCGGGAGACCCAGTACTTC.

V usage is TRBV18 and J usage is TRBJ2-4, with 7 bases fitting TRBD1. The CDR3 is 17 amino acids. J gave up 1 base and V 4 bases, and 10 bases lay outside the gene matches. CDR1 and CDR2 from the germline V gene are KGHSH and LQKENI. The CDR3 reads CASSQLTGLNAKNIQYF. As DNA, the CDR3 is TGTGCCAGCTCACAGCTGACAGGGTTGAATGCCAAAAACATTCAGTACTTC.

V and J are TRBV4-2 and TRBJ2-2; D ambiguous. V lost 4 bases to trimming and J lost 0 bases, with 6 bases between them. The germline V gene has CDR1 LGHNA and CDR2 YNFKEQ. This CDR3 contains 14 residues. The CDR3 sequence is CASSRVSNTGELFF. The CDR3, as DNA: TGTGCCAGCAGCCGGGTCTCGAACACCGGGGAGCTGTTTTTT.

This chain connects TRBV29-1 to TRBJ2-5; D might be TRBD2 (5 bases). Trimming removed 4 bases from V and 3 bases from J, with 21 bases in between. The germline V gene encodes CDR1 SQVTM and CDR2 ANQGSEA. CDR3 length: 16 amino acids. CDR3 region: CSVAGWAGTLEETQYF. The CDR3 region has the DNA TGCAGCGTTGCAGGCTGGGCGGGTACCCTCGAAGAGACCCAGTACTTC.

This chain joins TRBV7-9 and TRBJ2-3, with no clear D. This CDR3 is 11 amino acids long. The germline V and J ends were trimmed by 6 bases and 6 bases, with 7 bases remaining between them. Germline V gene lookup returns CDR1 SEHNR and CDR2 FQNEAQ (reference sequence). In nucleotides, the CDR3 is TGTGCCAGCAGTCCATTGGATACGCAGTATTTT. It is translated as CASSPLDTQYF.

The chain uses TRBV10-2 and TRBJ1-2; 8 nucleotides align to TRBD1. Germline trimming cut 8 bases from V and 8 bases from J; bases unmatched to any gene: 7. Germline lookup yields CDR1 WSHSY and CDR2 SAAADI. This CDR3 is 12 amino acids long. The CDR3: CASGQGARGYTF. The CDR3 nucleotides are TGCGCCAGCGGGCAGGGGGCGCGGGGCTACACCTTC.

This chain connects TRBV18 to TRBJ2-7, with D perhaps TRBD1 (5 bases). The germline gives CDR1 KGHSH, CDR2 LQKENI. CDR3 length equals 14 residues. Trimming cost V 3 bases and J 2 bases, with 11 bases left between them. Written as DNA, the CDR3 is TGTGCCAGCTCACCGTCGCAGGGAACCTACGAGCAGTACTTC. Translation: CASSPSQGTYEQYF.

V usage is TRBV28 and J usage is TRBJ1-4, with D maybe TRBD1 (5 bases). CDR1 is MDHEN and CDR2 is SYDVKM in the germline V gene. CDR3 length equals 17 residues. Trimming pared 3 bases from V and 6 bases from J, leaving 20 bases between. Written as DNA, the CDR3 is TGTGCCAGCAGTTTTTCGGACATTTTCTCTTCTGATGAAAAACTGTTTTTT. Its protein is CASSFSDIFSSDEKLFF.

The genes are TRBV7-2 and TRBJ2-3; D might be TRBD1 or TRBD2, each matching 6 bases. The V gene's germline CDR1 is SGHTA and CDR2 FQGNSA. The V gene lost 2 bases and the J gene lost 10 bases, with 13 bases spanning the gap. The CDR3 spans 13 residues. CDR3 residues: CASSLSRGDPQYF. The CDR3 DNA follows: TGTGCCAGCAGCTTAAGTAGGGGGGATCCGCAGTATTTT. Filled out from reference TRBV7-2 and TRBJ2-3, the complete variable domain reads GAGVSQSPSNKVTEKGKDVELRCDPISGHTALYWYRQSLGQGLEFLIYFQGNSAPDKSGLPSDRFSAERTGGSVSTLTIQRTQQEDSAVYLCASSLSRGDPQYFGPGTRLTVL.

The J gene is TRBJ2-3, the V gene TRBV4-2; 7 bases line up with TRBD2. V gave up 6 bases and J gave up 0 bases; unmatched junction bases: 12. CDR3 length: 17 amino acids. Per germline, CDR1 LGHNA and CDR2 YNFKEQ. CDR3 protein: CASSPRWGGDSTDTQYF. DNA of the CDR3: TGTGCCAGCAGTCCAAGATGGGGGGGGGATAGCACAGATACGCAGTATTTT.

This clone was counted only a few times. The rearrangement uses TRBV4-2 and TRBJ1-5; no clear D gene. The length of the CDR3 is 12 residues. Germline values: CDR1 LGHNA, CDR2 YNFKEQ. Between the trimmed V and J ends, which lost 0 bases and 4 bases, there was a span of 1 base. The chain's CDR3 is CASSQDNQPQHF. In nucleotides, the CDR3 is TGTGCCAGCAGCCAAGATAATCAGCCCCAGCATTTT.

This chain links TRBV4-2 with TRBJ2-4; no clear D gene. This CDR3 is built from 14 residues. Per germline, CDR1 LGHNA and CDR2 YNFKEQ. V lost 2 bases, J lost 3 bases, and 8 bases lay in between. CDR3 amino acids: CASSQLGHKNIQYF. CDR3 DNA: TGTGCCAGCAGCCAATTGGGTCACAAAAACATTCAGTACTTC.

In this sample, this clone turned up a few times. The chain joins TRBV7-2 to TRBJ2-2; tentative D call: TRBD2 (5 bases). This CDR3 has 13 residues. Looked up from germline, CDR1 is SGHTA and CDR2 is FQGNSA. V lost 3 bases to trimming and J lost 7 bases, with 9 bases between them. Here the CDR3 reads CASSFWGDGELFF. CDR3 DNA sequence: TGTGCCAGCAGCTTTTGGGGAGACGGGGAGCTGTTTTTT.

J is TRBJ2-7 and V is TRBV5-1; D gene uncertain. The CDR3 is 15 amino acids. Trimming shortened V by 1 base and J by 3 bases, and 14 bases separated the two germline ends. CDR1 and CDR2 from the germline V gene are SGHRS and YFSETQ. CDR3 sequence: CASSLMSGSFYEQYF. CDR3 nucleotide sequence: TGCGCCAGCAGCTTGATGTCAGGATCGTTCTACGAGCAGTACTTC. Full variable domain (remainder filled in from reference TRBV5-1 and TRBJ2-7): KAGVTQTPRYLIKTRGQQVTLSCSPISGHRSVSWYQQTPGQGLQFLFEYFSETQRNKGNFPGRFSGRQFSNSRSEMNVSTLELGDSALYLCASSLMSGSFYEQYFGPGTRLTVT.

This CDR3 reads CAGQEDLLYGYTF. The CDR3 nucleotides are TGTGCCGGTCAGGAGGATTTGCTCTATGGCTACACCTTC. V gene TRBV6-6 combines with J gene TRBJ1-2; D unclear. V dropped 11 bases and J dropped 4 bases, with 17 bases sitting between them. CDR1 is MNHNY, CDR2 SVGAGI, per germline (reference sequence). This CDR3 has 13 residues.